These T cell receptor beta chains were read from a single sample in a study of regulatory T cells in long-lasting Graves disease. TCRdb called the multiplex PCR reads again in MiXCR, with one record for every CDR3 protein. Of 400,000 to 500,000 distinct CDR3 sequences in the sample, roughly 15% were seen once. Another study also made use of these data, one on T cells in Graves' hyperthyroidism and ophthalmopathy.

The source was peripheral blood mononuclear cells (PBMCs), collected at new diagnosis, from a patient treated with antithyroid drugs. Receptors were obtained from a woman aged 50 to 60 with Graves disease. Both conserved end residues are part of each CDR3. Fields, in order: J gene, D gene, V gene, clone size, CDR3 DNA, CDR3 protein. D genes are given only for firm matches. Size is omitted from some rows. Given values are once, few, many or a class for expanded clones.

TRBJ2-1 TRBD2 TRBV5-1 few TGCGCCAGCAGCCGGACTAGCGGGAGTAGCAATGAGCAGTTCTTC CASSRTSGSSNEQFF
TRBJ2-5 . TRBV20-1 many TGCAGTGCTAGAGATGAGTATCGGGGAGGTCAGAAAGAGACCCAGTACTTC CSARDEYRGGQKETQYF
TRBJ2-1 . TRBV20-1 . TGCAGTGCTAGTCTAACCCTTAACAATGAGCAGTTCTTC CSASLTLNNEQFF
TRBJ2-2 TRBD2 TRBV10-1 . TGCGCCAGCAGCACGAGCGGGAGGGCCATCTTGAACACCGGGGAGCTGTTTTTT CASSTSGRAILNTGELFF
TRBJ2-3 TRBD2 TRBV18 many TGTGCCAGCTCACCACCCCCTAGCGGAACCATCACAGATACGCAGTATTTT CASSPPPSGTITDTQYF
TRBJ2-7 . TRBV30 many TGTGCCTGGAGCCGGGACGGTTCCTACGAGCAGTACTTC CAWSRDGSYEQYF
TRBJ2-2 . TRBV19 few TGTGCCAGCGGACGGCTCACCGGGGAGCTGTTTTTT CASGRLTGELFF
TRBJ1-1 . TRBV27 few TGTGCCAGCAGTCCACTGGAGGTCGATGAAGCTTTCTTT CASSPLEVDEAFF
TRBJ2-2 TRBD2 TRBV4-1 . TGCGCCAGCAGCCAAGACGCGGGACTAGCGGGATTGGGTACCGGGGAGCTGTTTTTT CASSQDAGLAGLGTGELFF
TRBJ1-6 . TRBV28 many TGTGCCAGCAGTTTACCCAGGGGCGGGGCCAATTCACCCCTCCACTTT CASSLPRGGANSPLHF
TRBJ2-7 . TRBV7-9 many TGTGCCAGCAGCTTACAGCTTCCCCCCTACGAGCAGTACTTC CASSLQLPPYEQYF
TRBJ1-1 TRBD1 TRBV5-1 few TGCGCCAGCAGCACGGGACAGCTCATGAACACTGAAGCTTTCTTT CASSTGQLMNTEAFF
TRBJ2-1 TRBD1 TRBV5-1 many TGCGCCAGCAGCTTGCCCGGGACAGGGTTGAATGAGCAGTTCTTC CASSLPGTGLNEQFF
TRBJ2-3 . TRBV11-2 many TGTGCCAGCAGCTTAGATCCCACAGATAGGGCAGATACGCAGTATTTT CASSLDPTDRADTQYF
TRBJ2-3 TRBD2 TRBV28 many TGTGCCAGCAGTTTAGCCTCTAGCGGGTCTAGCACAGATACGCAGTATTTT CASSLASSGSSTDTQYF
TRBJ2-7 . TRBV2 many TGTGCCAGCAGATTCTATAGCTACGAGCAGTACTTC CASRFYSYEQYF
TRBJ2-3 TRBD2 TRBV29-1 many TGCAGCGTCAGTGCCGGGACTAGCGGGATAGGGCCAGATACGCAGTATTTT CSVSAGTSGIGPDTQYF
TRBJ2-3 TRBD2 TRBV11-2 many TGTGCCAGCAGCCCCCCAGGGGCGGGAGGTACGCAGTATTTT CASSPPGAGGTQYF
TRBJ1-3 TRBD1 TRBV19 . TGTGCCAGTAGTAACCCAATCCGTCCGGGACAGCTCTCTGGAAACACCATATATTTT CASSNPIRPGQLSGNTIYF
TRBJ2-2 . TRBV30 few TGTGCCTGGAGGGGTGGCGACAGATTGTTCACCGGGGAGCTGTTTTTT CAWRGGDRLFTGELFF
TRBJ2-3 . TRBV4-1 . TGCGCCAGCAGCCAAGAAGGGGACACAGATACGCAGTATTTT CASSQEGDTDTQYF
TRBJ2-7 TRBD2 TRBV4-2 few TGTGCCAGCAGCCAAGAAGCCGCTCGGGGGGGAAGAGACTACGAGCAGTACTTC CASSQEAARGGRDYEQYF
TRBJ2-1 TRBD2 TRBV7-3 . TGTGCCAGCAGCTTCCCCGGGACTAGCCGATACAATGAGCAGTTCTTC CASSFPGTSRYNEQFF
TRBJ1-2 TRBD1 TRBV5-6 many TGTGCCAGCAGCTTGCTAGGACAGGGCCGAGGGGGCTACACCTTC CASSLLGQGRGGYTF
TRBJ2-7 . TRBV5-1 many TGCGCCAGCAGCTTGGGCAACCCCTACGAGCAGTACTTC CASSLGNPYEQYF
TRBJ1-5 . TRBV28 few TGTGCCAGCAGTTCGGAGGGGGGGGGCAATCAGCCCCAGCATTTT CASSSEGGGNQPQHF
TRBJ2-7 TRBD1 TRBV7-2 many TGTGCCAGCAGCCGGACAGGGCCATGGTACGAGCAGTACTTC CASSRTGPWYEQYF
TRBJ1-6 TRBD1 TRBV30 many TGTGCCTGGGACAGGGTCGAATCACCCCTCCACTTT CAWDRVESPLHF
TRBJ1-5 . TRBV29-1 . TGCAGCGCCCTTTCCGGGACGGACAATCAGCCCCAGCATTTT CSALSGTDNQPQHF
TRBJ2-4 TRBD1 TRBV19 . TGTGCCAGTATCGGACAGGGGAAGAACATTCAGTACTTC CASIGQGKNIQYF